In this sample, the clone carrying this TCR beta chain turned up once. This sample stems from a study of blood T cell repertoires in COVID-19. For the study at large: COVID-19 samples from acute and convalescent phases originated in the United States, Italy and Spain. T cells, B-cell-depleted T cells, or PBMCs provided the cDNA or gDNA that served as material.

Those enrolled in Seattle joined during active infection and were followed longitudinally afterward. Germline CDR1 SEHNR, CDR2 FQNEAQ (reference sequence). There are 15 residues in the CDR3. The V segment lost 2 bases and the J segment 0 bases; nucleotides outside the gene matches: 2. Original handling: Amplified reference gene primers provided the basis for estimating nucleated cell counts. TCRdb keeps only in-frame clones here, not all; method: immunoSEQ multiplex PCR. The V and J calls and clone size were taken over from that table, and D and trimming were inferred from the DNA. The sample records about 500,000 clones, 89% being singletons.

The rearrangement links TRBV7-9 to TRBJ2-3; the match to TRBD2 covers 7 bases. The receptor comes from a man aged 18 to 35 with COVID-19, enrolled during active disease. Material for sequencing was peripheral blood. CDR3 in DNA: TGTGCCAGCAGCTTAACGGGACTAAGCACAGATACGCAGTATTTT. Amino acids: CASSLTGLSTDTQYF.